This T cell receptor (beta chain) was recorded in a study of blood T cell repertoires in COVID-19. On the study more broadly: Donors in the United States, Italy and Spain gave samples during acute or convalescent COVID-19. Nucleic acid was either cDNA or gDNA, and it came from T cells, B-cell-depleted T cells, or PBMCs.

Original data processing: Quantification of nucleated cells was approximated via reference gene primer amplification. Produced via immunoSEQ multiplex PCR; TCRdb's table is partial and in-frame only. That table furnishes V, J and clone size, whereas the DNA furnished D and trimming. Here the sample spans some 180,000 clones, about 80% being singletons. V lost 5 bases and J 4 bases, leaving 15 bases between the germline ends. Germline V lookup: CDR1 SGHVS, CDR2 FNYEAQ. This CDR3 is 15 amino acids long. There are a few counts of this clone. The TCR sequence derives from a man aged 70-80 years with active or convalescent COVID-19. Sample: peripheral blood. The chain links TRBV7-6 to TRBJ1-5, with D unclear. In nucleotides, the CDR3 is TGTGCCAGCAGCCTTTACCCGACGGGGAATCAGCCCCAGCATTTT. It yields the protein CASSLYPTGNQPQHF.